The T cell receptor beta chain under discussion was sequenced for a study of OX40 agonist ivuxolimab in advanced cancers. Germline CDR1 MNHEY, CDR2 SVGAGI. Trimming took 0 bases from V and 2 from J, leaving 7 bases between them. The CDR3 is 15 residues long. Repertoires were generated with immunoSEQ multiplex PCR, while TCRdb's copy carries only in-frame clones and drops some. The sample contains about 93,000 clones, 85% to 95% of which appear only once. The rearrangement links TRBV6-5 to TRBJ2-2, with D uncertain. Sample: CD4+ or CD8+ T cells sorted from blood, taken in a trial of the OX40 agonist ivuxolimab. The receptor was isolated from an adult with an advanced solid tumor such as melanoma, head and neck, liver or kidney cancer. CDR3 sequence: CASSYSTVNTGELFF. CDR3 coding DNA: TGTGCCAGCAGTTACTCGACCGTAAACACCGGGGAGCTGTTTTTT.